This passage covers 22 T cell receptor beta chains from one sample sequenced in a study of molecular identifiers for immune sequencing clone quantification. TCRdb processed the PCR reads anew with MiXCR; each CDR3 protein has one entry. There are about 320,000 distinct CDR3 sequences in the sample; 24% occur only once, and 0.65% to 0.75% lies in the top ten. Sequenced material: naive CD8+ T cells from blood, with Jurkat cell RNA spiked in. Subset noted: FACS-sorted CD8+CD4-CCR7+CD45RA+ naive T cells. These receptors all stem from a human donor in good health. Some libraries in this study had Jurkat cell RNA spiked in.

There are many counts of this clonotype. The genes are TRBV9 and TRBJ1-2; 8 bases fit TRBD1. The CDR3 totals 15 residues. The V and J ends lost 0 bases and 4 bases, in that order; junction bases with no gene match: 5. Per the germline V gene, CDR1 is SGDLS and CDR2 is YYNGEE. CDR3 nucleotides: TGTGCCAGCAGCGTAGGAGTCACAGGGGGCTATGGCTACACCTTC. Translated, it gives CASSVGVTGGYGYTF.

In DNA form, the CDR3 reads TGTGCCAACGAGGGGGCGGGGTACGAGCAGTACTTC. This translates into CANEGAGYEQYF. V gene TRBV27 combines with J gene TRBJ2-7; possibly TRBD1 for D (7 bases). Germline CDR1 reads MNHEY; CDR2 reads SMNVEV (reference sequence). With 10 bases removed from V and 4 bases from J, the gap between germline ends came to 14 bases. This CDR3 has 12 residues.

This clonotype showed up many times. The chain links TRBV5-5 to TRBJ2-1, with TRBD1 matching 8 bases. V gave up 4 bases and J gave up 9 bases; unmatched junction bases: 12. CDR1 is SGHKS and CDR2 is YYEKEE in the germline V gene (reference sequence). The CDR3 loop spans 15 amino acids. The CDR3 is CASSLSGPGTGEQFF. As DNA, the CDR3 is TGTGCCAGCAGCCTATCGGGTCCCGGGACAGGTGAGCAGTTCTTC.

This clonotype was seen a handful of times. V gene TRBV6-4 combines with J gene TRBJ1-2, with TRBD1 matching 10 bases. V was clipped by 6 bases and J by 1 base; unmatched bases: 14. Germline V gene lookup returns CDR1 MRHNA and CDR2 SNTAGT. This CDR3 is built from 18 residues. The CDR3 nucleotides are TGTGCCAGCAGACCCATCGCGGGACAGGGGTTTGGTAACTATGGCTACACCTTC. This codes for CASRPIAGQGFGNYGYTF.

This clonotype has at least ten counts. This sequence joins TRBV27 and TRBJ1-1; no clear D. Germline lookup yields CDR1 MNHEY and CDR2 SMNVEV (reference sequence). This CDR3 is built from 13 residues. Trimming left V 3 bases short and J 4 bases short, with 9 bases between. The CDR3 sequence: CASSLGGLTEAFF. The CDR3 nucleotides are TGTGCCAGCAGTTTGGGAGGGCTCACTGAAGCTTTCTTT.

The chain combines TRBV7-2 with TRBJ2-7; 7 bases line up with TRBD1. The CDR3 length is 15 residues. The germline V gene encodes CDR1 SGHTA and CDR2 FQGNSA. J gave up 7 bases and V 1 base, and 10 bases lay outside the gene matches. DNA for the CDR3: TGTGCCAGCAGCTTAGGCCCGGACAGGATGTCGGAGCAGTACTTC. This encodes CASSLGPDRMSEQYF.

Ten or more counts support this clonotype. CDR3 sequence: CASSFTLTGPRDGYTF. The CDR3 bases are TGTGCCAGCAGCTTCACCTTAACAGGTCCCCGGGACGGCTACACCTTC. The V gene is TRBV6-2 or TRBV6-3, the J gene TRBJ1-2; perhaps TRBD1 as D (5 bases). The CDR3 has 16 amino acids. Trimming cost V 6 bases and J 8 bases, with 25 bases left between them. Germline-derived CDR1 and CDR2 are MNHEY and SVGEGT.

This clonotype came up a few times. The J gene is TRBJ1-5, the V gene TRBV30, with a tentative D call TRBD1 (6 bases). V lost 2 bases, J lost 2 bases, and 10 bases lay in between. The CDR3 is made up of 14 amino acids. The V gene's germline CDR1 is GTSNPN and CDR2 SVGIG (reference sequence). The CDR3 reads CAWSSGVGNQPQHF. DNA for the CDR3: TGTGCCTGGAGTTCAGGGGTGGGCAATCAGCCCCAGCATTTT.

At least ten counts were recorded for this clonotype. The chain uses TRBV7-2 and TRBJ2-3; no clear D gene. There are 13 residues in the CDR3. Germline CDR1 and CDR2: SGHTA and FQGNSA. V was clipped by 1 base and J by 3 bases, with 5 bases between them. CDR3 loop: CASSLVGTDTQYF. In DNA, the CDR3 is TGTGCCAGCAGCTTAGTAGGGACAGATACGCAGTATTTT. Based on the CDR3 plus reference TRBV7-2 and TRBJ2-3, the full variable domain is GAGVSQSPSNKVTEKGKDVELRCDPISGHTALYWYRQSLGQGLEFLIYFQGNSAPDKSGLPSDRFSAERTGGSVSTLTIQRTQQEDSAVYLCASSLVGTDTQYFGPGTRLTVL.

This chain uses TRBV27 with TRBJ2-1, with D tentatively TRBD1 (6 bases). The germline gives CDR1 MNHEY, CDR2 SMNVEV (reference sequence). CDR3 length: 15 amino acids. V lost 8 bases and J lost 5, with 19 bases in between. The CDR3 here is CASSLTGTLNNEQFF. The CDR3 bases are TGTGCCAGCTCACTCACAGGGACCCTTAACAATGAGCAGTTCTTC.

The chain uses TRBV19 and TRBJ2-7; 8 bases map to TRBD1. Trimming removed 5 bases from V and 1 base from J; junction bases left unmatched: 7. The CDR3 covers 15 residues. In germline, CDR1 is LNHDA, CDR2 SQIVND (reference sequence). CDR3 in amino acids: CASSRGTGLSYEQYF. The CDR3 DNA follows: TGTGCCAGTAGTCGCGGGACAGGACTTTCCTACGAGCAGTACTTC.

The chain links TRBV12-3 or TRBV12-4 to TRBJ1-1, with TRBD1 as a possible D gene (6 bases). Between the trimmed V and J ends, which lost 4 bases and 7 bases, there was a span of 16 bases. CDR3 length equals 14 residues. The CDR3 DNA reads TGTGCCAGCAGTTCCGGACAGTTTGCAAGTGAAGCTTTCTTT. Translating it yields CASSSGQFASEAFF.

At least ten counts were recorded for this clonotype. The chain links TRBV5-4 to TRBJ1-3; no clear D gene. Looked up from germline, CDR1 is SGHNT and CDR2 is YYREEE (reference sequence). The CDR3 has 14 amino acids. V lost 0 bases to trimming and J lost 1 base, with 5 bases between them. The CDR3 region has the DNA TGTGCCAGCAGCTTGGAACAGTCTGGAAACACCATATATTTT. Translated: CASSLEQSGNTIYF.

The chain employs TRBV24-1 and TRBJ2-3, with D perhaps TRBD2 (6 bases). CDR3 length: 15 residues. Germline V gene sequence: CDR1 KGHDR, CDR2 SFDVKD. V dropped 8 bases and J dropped 0 bases, with 14 bases sitting between them. The CDR3 nucleotides read TGTGCCACCAAAAATTCCGGGACTAGCACAGATACGCAGTATTTT. It translates to CATKNSGTSTDTQYF.

The rearrangement joins TRBV14 to TRBJ2-1, with D possibly being TRBD2 (6 bases). Trimming left V 5 bases short and J 0 bases short, with 11 bases between. Germline V gives CDR1 SGHDN, CDR2 FVKESK. This CDR3 region has 15 residues. CDR3 region: CASSTRGSSYNEQFF. The CDR3 DNA sequence: TGTGCCAGCAGCACACGGGGGAGCTCCTACAATGAGCAGTTCTTC.

About this clonotype: It may be a read error: a sequence one base away is much more abundant. The chain is built from TRBV29-1 and TRBJ2-7; 12 bases line up with TRBD2. This CDR3 spans 13 amino acids. Germline CDR1 is SQVTM and CDR2 is ANQGSEA. The V segment lost 6 bases and the J segment 4 bases; nucleotides outside the gene matches: 4. CDR3 in amino acids: CSVGLAGSYEQYF. CDR3 coding DNA: TGCAGCGTCGGACTAGCGGGAAGTTACGAGCAGTACTTC.

With respect to this clonotype: A much larger clone is a single base away; this may be a read error. This chain uses TRBV7-6 with TRBJ2-3; the D gene is possibly TRBD2 (6 bases). Germline CDR1 reads SGHVS; CDR2 reads FNYEAQ. There are 15 residues in the CDR3. CDR3 nucleotides: TGTGCCAGCAGCATTGCCGGGAGTAGCACAGATGCGCAGTATTTT. Residues: CASSIAGSSTDAQYF. Variable domain in full (rest from reference TRBV7-6 and TRBJ2-3): GAGVSQSPRYKVTKRGQDVALRCDPISGHVSLYWYRQALGQGPEFLTYFNYEAQQDKSGLPNDRFSAERPEGSISTLTIQRTEQRDSAMYRCASSIAGSSTDAQYFGPGTRLTVL.

As to this clonotype: The junction departs from germline at one end; a sequencing error may be responsible. The chain couples TRBV27 to TRBJ2-4; TRBD1 aligns across 7 bases. The CDR3 has 16 residues. Germline V CDR1 and CDR2: MNHEY, SMNVEV (reference sequence). CDR3 in amino acids: CASSSLWDSMKNILYF. For the CDR3, the DNA is TGTGCCAGCAGTTCGTTATGGGACAGCATGAAAAACATTCTGTACTTC.

On this clonotype itself: With a much larger clone just one base away, this may be a read error. The CDR3 coding sequence is TGCGCCAGCAGCCAAGCGGACAGCGTATACGAGCAGTACTTC. Its translation: CASSQADSVYEQYF. V and J are TRBV4-3 and TRBJ2-7, with D maybe TRBD1 (6 bases). Germline CDR1 reads LGHNA; CDR2 reads YSLEER. V gave up 1 base and J gave up 4 bases, with 11 bases separating them. This CDR3 contains 14 residues.

The gene calls are TRBV19 and TRBJ2-2; 10 nucleotides line up with TRBD1. The junction had 6 bases not matched to a gene; V was cut back by 2 bases and J by 6 bases. CDR1 and CDR2 (germline): LNHDA, SQIVND (reference sequence). The CDR3 extends over 16 amino acids. The CDR3: CASSIPDRGLPGELFF. The CDR3 DNA reads as TGTGCCAGTAGTATACCCGACAGGGGGCTTCCCGGGGAGCTGTTTTTT.

Points on this clonotype: The germline gene is not matched at one end of the junction; a read error may be the cause. The chain joins TRBV28 to TRBJ1-1; TRBD1 is a possible D gene (5 bases). CDR3 size: 18 residues. The germline V gene has CDR1 MDHEN and CDR2 SYDVKM. This chain's CDR3 is CASSLKGVGWQGFTGALF. In nucleotides, the CDR3 is TGTGCCAGCAGTTTAAAAGGCGTAGGTTGGCAGGGATTTACTGGAGCTTTGTTT.

Details on this clonotype: With a much larger clone just one base away, this may be a read error. The chain recombines TRBV7-9 with TRBJ2-7, with D perhaps TRBD1 or TRBD2 (5 bases each). CDR1 and CDR2 from the germline V gene are SEHNR and FQNEAQ (reference sequence). This CDR3 is 13 amino acids long. The CDR3 DNA follows: TGTGTCAGCAGCTTACCGGGACCGGGAGAGCAGTACTTC. This sequence encodes CVSSLPGPGEQYF.